Below are 3 T cell receptor beta chains sequenced from a single sample in a study of CD8 T cells in ankylosing spondylitis. Study-wide points: A TCR beta motif of about 8 highly homologous variants seemed to mark ankylosing spondylitis blood.

Via MiXCR, TCRdb re-called the 5' RACE reads, giving one row per CDR3 protein. This sample has about 390,000 distinct CDR3 sequences, with more than 20% found just once. Their antigens remain unidentified. Sequences were obtained from blood, either unsorted or a sorted T cell fraction (not recorded which). The receptor source for this set is a male donor with ankylosing spondylitis.

The gene calls are TRBV12-3 or TRBV12-4 and TRBJ1-1; D gene uncertain. With 5 bases removed from V and 0 bases from J, the gap between germline ends came to 13 bases. There are 15 residues in the CDR3. The CDR3 reads CASSTRAGMNTEAFF. CDR3 sequence (DNA): TGTGCCAGCAGTACCCGGGCCGGCATGAACACTGAAGCTTTCTTT.

The table lists this clonotype with a count of one. The gene calls are TRBV6-2 or TRBV6-3 and TRBJ2-7; D is unresolved. Germline CDR1 and CDR2: MNHEY and SVGEGT. This CDR3 comprises 14 residues. Trimming took 0 bases from V and 7 from J, leaving 13 bases between them. In nucleotides, the CDR3 is TGTGCCAGCAGTTACTCTCGGGCAGTGGGGGAGCAGTACTTC. Protein product: CASSYSRAVGEQYF.

The chain carries TRBV7-6 and TRBJ2-7, with D uncertain. V lost 1 base and J 0 bases, leaving 10 bases between the germline ends. The CDR3 covers 15 residues. CDR1 is SGHVS, CDR2 FNYEAQ, per germline. For the CDR3, the DNA is TGTGCCAGCAGCTTAGACGTAGGCCACTCCTACGAGCAGTACTTC. Its translation is CASSLDVGHSYEQYF.